This T cell receptor (beta chain) was identified during a study of blood T cell repertoires in COVID-19. Measured with immunoSEQ multiplex PCR; TCRdb has only the in-frame clones, and not every one. Of around 230,000 clones in the sample, 75% to 90% were seen once. Germline loops: CDR1 LNHDA, CDR2 SQIVND (reference sequence). The CDR3 extends over 16 amino acids. The V gene end was trimmed by 3 bases and the J gene end by 4 bases; junction bases not matched to a gene: 5. Recruits, aged roughly 18 to 89 years, lived in about two dozen US areas. The rearrangement links TRBV19 to TRBJ2-1; 11 bases map to TRBD2. The specimen sequenced was PBMCs or T cells enriched from blood (not recorded which). This receptor was obtained from a woman between 40 and 55 years old with acute COVID-19. CDR3 amino acids: CASSISSGGPYNEQFF. CDR3 nucleotide sequence: TGTGCCAGTAGTATCTCTAGCGGGGGGCCTTACAATGAGCAGTTCTTC.